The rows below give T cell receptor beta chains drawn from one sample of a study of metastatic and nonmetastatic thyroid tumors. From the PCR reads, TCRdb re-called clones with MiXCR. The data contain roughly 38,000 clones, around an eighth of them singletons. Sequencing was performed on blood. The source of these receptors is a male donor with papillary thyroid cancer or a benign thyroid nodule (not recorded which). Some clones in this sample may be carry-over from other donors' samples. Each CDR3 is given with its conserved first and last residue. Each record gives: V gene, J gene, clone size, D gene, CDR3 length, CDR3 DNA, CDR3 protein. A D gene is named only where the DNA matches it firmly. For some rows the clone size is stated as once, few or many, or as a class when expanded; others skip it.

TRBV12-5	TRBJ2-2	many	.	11	TGTGCTAGTGGTTTCGGGGGGGAGCTGTTTTTT	CASGFGGELFF
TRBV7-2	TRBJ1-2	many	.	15	TGTGCCAGCAGCCCGGAGGGGGGATGGAACTATGGCTACACCTTC	CASSPEGGWNYGYTF
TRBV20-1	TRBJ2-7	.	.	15	TGCAGTGCTAGAGATTACGGTGAGGGATCCTACGAGCAGTACTTC	CSARDYGEGSYEQYF
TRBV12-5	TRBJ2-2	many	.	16	TGTGCTAGTGGTTTGCTAGGGACAAAGAACACCGGGGAGCTGTTTTTT	CASGLLGTKNTGELFF
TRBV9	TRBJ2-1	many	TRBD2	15	TGTGCCAGCAGCGTATGGGACGGGAGGGCCCCTGAGCAGTTCTTC	CASSVWDGRAPEQFF
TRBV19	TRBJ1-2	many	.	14	TGTGCCAGTAGTAAGGGGATTCTGGCGGGCGGCTACACCTTC	CASSKGILAGGYTF
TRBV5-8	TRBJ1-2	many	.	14	TGTGCCAGCAGCTTATTATTAACTAACTATGGCTACACCTTC	CASSLLLTNYGYTF
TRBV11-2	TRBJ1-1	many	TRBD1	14	TGTGCCAGCAGCCCCGGACAGGGGCGAACTGAAGCTTTCTTT	CASSPGQGRTEAFF
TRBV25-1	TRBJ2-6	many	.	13	TGTGCCAGCAGTGGGTCTGGGGCCAACGTCCTGACTTTC	CASSGSGANVLTF
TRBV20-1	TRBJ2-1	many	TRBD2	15	TGCAGTGCTAGCGTAACTAGCGGGAGGGACAATGAGCAGTTCTTC	CSASVTSGRDNEQFF
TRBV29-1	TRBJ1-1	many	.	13	TGCAGCGTTGGGTTAGGAGTGAACACTGAAGCTTTCTTT	CSVGLGVNTEAFF
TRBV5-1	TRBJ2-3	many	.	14	TGCGCCAGCAGGTTGGCGAGGAGCACAGATACGCAGTATTTT	CASRLARSTDTQYF
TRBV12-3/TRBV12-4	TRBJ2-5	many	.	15	TGTGCCAGCAGCGGGACGGGGACATCGGGAGGGACCCAGTACTTC	CASSGTGTSGGTQYF
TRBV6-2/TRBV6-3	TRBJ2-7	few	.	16	TGTGCCAGCAGCCGGCCCGTGCCCTTTATGGTGTTTCGACAGTACTTC	CASSRPVPFMVFRQYF
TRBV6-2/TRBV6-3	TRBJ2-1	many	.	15	TGTGCCAGCAGCTCAGGGGCCCGGTGGGGAAATGAGCAGTTCTTC	CASSSGARWGNEQFF
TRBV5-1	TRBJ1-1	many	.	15	TGCGCCAGCAGCTCGTTGAGTGGGGTAAGGGCTGAAGCTTTCTTT	CASSSLSGVRAEAFF
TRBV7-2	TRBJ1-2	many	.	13	TGTGCCAGCAGCGTCCGGGACGTATATGGCTACACCTTC	CASSVRDVYGYTF
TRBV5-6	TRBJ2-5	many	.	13	TGTGCCAGCAGCTTGATTGGGAAAGAGACCCAGTACTTC	CASSLIGKETQYF
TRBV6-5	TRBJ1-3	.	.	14	TGTGCCAGCAGTTACGATCTCTCTGGAAACACCATATATTTT	CASSYDLSGNTIYF
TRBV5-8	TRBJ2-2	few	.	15	.	CASSFLWVGSGELFF
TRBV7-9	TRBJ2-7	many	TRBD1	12	TGCGCCAGCAGCTCCCCCCCGGGACAGCCCTTTTTC	CASSSPPGQPFF
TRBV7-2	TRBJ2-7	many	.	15	TGTGCCAGCAGCTTAGTCGCCAGGGGACAAGGGGAGCAGTACTTC	CASSLVARGQGEQYF
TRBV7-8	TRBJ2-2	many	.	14	TGTGCCAGCAGCTTAGAACGTGGCACCGGGGAGCTGTTTTTT	CASSLERGTGELFF
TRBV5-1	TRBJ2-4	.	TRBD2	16	TGCGCCAGCAGCTTGCTAGCGGGAGGGGGGGACGGCATTCAGTACTTC	CASSLLAGGGDGIQYF
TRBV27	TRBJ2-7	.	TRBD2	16	TGTGCCAGCAGTCCCGGGACTAGCGGGTTCTCCTACGAGCAGTACTTC	CASSPGTSGFSYEQYF
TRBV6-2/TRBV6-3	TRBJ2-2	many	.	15	TGTGCCAGCAGTGCCCCTGAGTCACACACCGGGGAGCTGTTTTTT	CASSAPESHTGELFF
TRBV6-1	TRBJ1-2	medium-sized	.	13	TGTGCCAGCAGTGAAGAAGAAAGTGGGGGCTACACCTTC	CASSEEESGGYTF
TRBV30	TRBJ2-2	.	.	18	TGTGCCTGGAGCTTAATGGAGGGGCTAGCTGCGAACACCGGGGAGCTGTTTTTT	CAWSLMEGLAANTGELFF
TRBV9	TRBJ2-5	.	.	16	TGTTCCAGCAGCGTAGGGGCCGGACAGAGACAAGAGACCCAGTACTTC	CSSSVGAGQRQETQYF
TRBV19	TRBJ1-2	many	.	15	TGTGCCAGTAGTATCACGGCCCCCGGTCTTTATGGCTACACCTTC	CASSITAPGLYGYTF
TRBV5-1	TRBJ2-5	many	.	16	TGCGCCAGCAGGGGGGACGTCACAACCATAAGGGAGACCCAGTACTTC	CASRGDVTTIRETQYF
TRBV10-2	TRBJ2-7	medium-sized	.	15	TGCGCCAGCAGTGAGGTCGATAAGTGGACCTACGAGCAGTACTTC	CASSEVDKWTYEQYF
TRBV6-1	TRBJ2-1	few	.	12	TGTGCCAGCACCACAGTTCAGAATGAGCAGCTCTTC	CASTTVQNEQLF
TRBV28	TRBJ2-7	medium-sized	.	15	TGTGCCAGCAGTTACGATCAGGGGGGGGCTACGGAGCAGTACTTC	CASSYDQGGATEQYF
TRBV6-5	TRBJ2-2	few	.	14	TGTGCCAGCAGTTGCTCCCGTGACACCGGGGAGCTGTTTTTT	CASSCSRDTGELFF
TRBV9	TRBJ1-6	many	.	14	TGTGCCAGCAGCTACGCGGGGGGCGGTTCACCCCTCCACTTT	CASSYAGGGSPLHF
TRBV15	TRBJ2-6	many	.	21	TGTGCCACCAGCAGAGGGGCCCTTTTGCAGGGCATCCTCTCTGGGGCCAACGTCCTGACTTTC	CATSRGALLQGILSGANVLTF
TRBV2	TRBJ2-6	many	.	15	TGTGCCAGCAAGGTATCTAGCTCTGGGGCCAACGTCCTGACTTTC	CASKVSSSGANVLTF
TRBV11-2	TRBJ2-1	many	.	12	TGTGCCAGCAGCTTACTAGCAAATGAGCAGTTCTTC	CASSLLANEQFF
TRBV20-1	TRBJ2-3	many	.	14	TGCGGCTGTAGTGTTGGCCCTAGCACAGATACGCAGTATTTT	CGCSVGPSTDTQYF
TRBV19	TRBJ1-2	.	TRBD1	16	TGTGCCATTAAAGACCCTCCCGGGACAGGGAGCTATGGCTACACCTTC	CAIKDPPGTGSYGYTF
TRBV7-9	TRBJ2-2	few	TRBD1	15	TGTGCCAGCAGCAAACCGGGACAGGTCACCGGGGAGCTGTTTTTT	CASSKPGQVTGELFF
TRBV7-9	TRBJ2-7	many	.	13	TGTGCCAGCAGCTTAGGGACACCGTACGAGCAGTACTTC	CASSLGTPYEQYF